The clone carrying this T cell receptor (beta chain) was observed many times. Its antigen is unknown. These data are taken from a study of T cell repertoires in cytomegalovirus infection. Looking at the study overall: From public TCR beta signatures came an indication of both CMV infection and matching HLA type. Regarding the study as a whole: Accumulated public TCR beta family frequency recognized individuals carrying CMV together with the relevant HLA. In two of eight donors, the top clonotype was HLA-C-restricted CMV-specific.

One entry per CDR3 protein, called by TCRdb with MiXCR from the reads. The repertoire holds approximately 290,000 distinct CDR3 sequences, 25% seen once, with about 15% in the top ten. Sequenced material: PBMCs. This clonotype was sampled from a human donor in good health (CMV status not recorded). Some clones in this sample may be carry-over from other donors' samples.

The CDR3 reads CASSFIWQPQHF. CDR3 DNA: TGTGCCAGCAGCTTTATTTGGCAGCCCCAGCATTTT. This chain connects TRBV11-3 to TRBJ1-5; D not certain. The length of the CDR3 is 12 residues. The V gene lost 3 bases and the J gene lost 7 bases, with 7 bases spanning the gap. Germline V gene data show CDR1 as SGHNT and CDR2 as YENEEA.